This TCR beta chain was captured in a study of cytomegalovirus exposure and HLA in healthy donors. Study information: In terms of ancestry, the Caucasian-associated cluster contained about 81% of the approximately 400 genotyped donors.

Looked up from germline, CDR1 is SQVTM and CDR2 is ANQGSEA. V shed 7 bases and J 4 bases; nucleotides not matched to a gene: 4. The CDR3 covers 14 residues. This clone was observed a few times. Its antigen is not identified. Researchers ran the PCR with 60 Vbeta and 13 Jbeta primers. Only in-frame clones appear in the TCRdb table, and some are missing; sequencing was by immunoSEQ multiplex PCR. Of about 170,000 clones detected, over 60% appear once; the ten largest clones hold around 0.97%. Study observations and caveats: Based on reports, TCR beta sequences accurately predicted HLA-A and HLA-B alleles for most subjects. Prior analysis indicated that the majority of TCR beta V segments exhibited productivity approximately 87% or approximately 30% of the time.

The receptor was derived from a woman aged 45-59 years in good health and CMV-seropositive. The J gene is TRBJ2-2, the V gene TRBV29-1; 12 bases are shared with TRBD1. Sequenced sample: PBMCs. CDR3 in amino acids: CSGGQGASTGELFF. The CDR3 bases are TGCAGCGGGGGACAGGGGGCGAGCACCGGGGAGCTGTTTTTT.